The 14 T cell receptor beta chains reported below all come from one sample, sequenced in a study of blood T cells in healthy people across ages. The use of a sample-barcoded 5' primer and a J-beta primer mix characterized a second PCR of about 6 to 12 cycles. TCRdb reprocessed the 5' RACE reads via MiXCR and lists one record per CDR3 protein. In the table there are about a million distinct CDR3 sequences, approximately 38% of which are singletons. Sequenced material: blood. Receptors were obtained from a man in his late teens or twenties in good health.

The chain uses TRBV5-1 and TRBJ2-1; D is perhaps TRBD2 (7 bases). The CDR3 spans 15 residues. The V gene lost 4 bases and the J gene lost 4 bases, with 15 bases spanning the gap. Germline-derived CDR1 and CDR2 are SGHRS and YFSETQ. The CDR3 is CASSRGAEIYNEQFF. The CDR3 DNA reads TGCGCCAGCAGCCGGGGGGCAGAGATTTACAATGAGCAGTTCTTC. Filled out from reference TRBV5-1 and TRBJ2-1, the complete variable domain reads KAGVTQTPRYLIKTRGQQVTLSCSPISGHRSVSWYQQTPGQGLQFLFEYFSETQRNKGNFPGRFSGRQFSNSRSEMNVSTLELGDSALYLCASSRGAEIYNEQFFGPGTRLTVL.

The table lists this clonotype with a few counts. This CDR3 reads CSARDRLSESTDTQYF. In DNA, the CDR3 is TGCAGTGCTAGGGATCGGTTGAGCGAAAGCACAGATACGCAGTATTTT. The chain employs TRBV20-1 and TRBJ2-3; D unclear. Per germline, CDR1 DFQATT and CDR2 SNEGSKA (reference sequence). The CDR3 spans 16 residues. V gave up 3 bases and J gave up 0 bases, with 16 bases separating them.

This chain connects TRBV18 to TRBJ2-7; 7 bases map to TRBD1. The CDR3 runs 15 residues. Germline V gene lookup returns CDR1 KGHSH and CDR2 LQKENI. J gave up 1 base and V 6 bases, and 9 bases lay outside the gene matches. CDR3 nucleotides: TGTGCCAGCTCCCCTGGACAGGCCGTTTCCTACGAGCAGTACTTC. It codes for CASSPGQAVSYEQYF. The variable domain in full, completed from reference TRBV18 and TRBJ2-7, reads NAGVMQNPRHLVRRRGQEARLRCSPMKGHSHVYWYRQLPEEGLKFMVYLQKENIIDESGMPKERFSAEFPKEGPSILRIQQVVRGDSAAYFCASSPGQAVSYEQYFGPGTRLTVT.

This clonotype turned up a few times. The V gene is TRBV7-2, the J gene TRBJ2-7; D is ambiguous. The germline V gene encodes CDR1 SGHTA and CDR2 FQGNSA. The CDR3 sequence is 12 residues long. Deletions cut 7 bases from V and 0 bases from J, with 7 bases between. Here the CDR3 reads CASTQVSYEQYF. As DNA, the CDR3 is TGTGCCAGCACCCAGGTCTCCTACGAGCAGTACTTC.

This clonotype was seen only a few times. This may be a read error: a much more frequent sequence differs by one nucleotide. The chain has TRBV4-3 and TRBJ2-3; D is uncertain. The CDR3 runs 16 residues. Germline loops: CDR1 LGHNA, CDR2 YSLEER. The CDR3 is CASNQGQTALTDTQYF. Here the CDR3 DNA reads TGCGCCAGCAACCAAGGTCAAACGGCGCTCACAGATACGCAGTATTTT.

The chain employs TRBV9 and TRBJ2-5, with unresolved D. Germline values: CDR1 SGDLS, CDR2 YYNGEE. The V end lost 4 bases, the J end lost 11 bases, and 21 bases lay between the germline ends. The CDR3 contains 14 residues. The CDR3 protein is CASSLGPKYNEQYF. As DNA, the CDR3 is TGTGCCAGCAGCCTGGGCCCTAAATACAATGAGCAGTACTTC.

CDR3 amino acids: CASSLGLTMPAEQYF. The CDR3, as DNA: TGTGCCAGCAGTTTAGGACTAACCATGCCGGCCGAGCAGTACTTC. This rearrangement joins TRBV12-3 or TRBV12-4 to TRBJ2-7; TRBD2 is a possible D gene (5 bases). V lost 1 base to trimming and J lost 6 bases, with 16 bases between them. The CDR3 runs 15 residues.

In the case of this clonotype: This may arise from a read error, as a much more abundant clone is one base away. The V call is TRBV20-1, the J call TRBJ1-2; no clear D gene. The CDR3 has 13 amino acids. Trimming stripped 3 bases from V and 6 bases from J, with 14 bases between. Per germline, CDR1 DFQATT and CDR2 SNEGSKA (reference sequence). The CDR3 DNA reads TGCAGTGCTAGGGGCCCAGGAGCCCATGGCTACACCTTC. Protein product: CSARGPGAHGYTF.

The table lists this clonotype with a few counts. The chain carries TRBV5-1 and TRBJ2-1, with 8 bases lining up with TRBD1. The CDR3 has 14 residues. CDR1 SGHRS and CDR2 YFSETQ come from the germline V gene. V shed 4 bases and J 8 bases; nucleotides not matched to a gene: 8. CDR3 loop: CASSLRTGSDEQFF. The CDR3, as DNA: TGCGCCAGCAGCCTACGGACAGGGAGCGATGAGCAGTTCTTC. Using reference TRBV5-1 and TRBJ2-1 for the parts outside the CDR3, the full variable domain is KAGVTQTPRYLIKTRGQQVTLSCSPISGHRSVSWYQQTPGQGLQFLFEYFSETQRNKGNFPGRFSGRQFSNSRSEMNVSTLELGDSALYLCASSLRTGSDEQFFGPGTRLTVL.

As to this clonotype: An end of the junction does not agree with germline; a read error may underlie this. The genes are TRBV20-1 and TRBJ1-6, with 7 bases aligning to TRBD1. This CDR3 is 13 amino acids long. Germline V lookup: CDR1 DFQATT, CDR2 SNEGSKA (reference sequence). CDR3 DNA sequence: TGCAGTGAACAGGGGATAGATAAGTCACCCCTCCACTTT. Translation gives CSEQGIDKSPLHF.

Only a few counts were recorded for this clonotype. CDR3 region: CASSQDFRGGGTDTQYF. The CDR3 region has the DNA TGTGCCAGCAGCCAAGATTTTCGGGGGGGTGGTACAGATACGCAGTATTTT. The chain is built from TRBV4-2 and TRBJ2-3, with TRBD2 matching over 8 bases. Per the germline V gene, CDR1 is LGHNA and CDR2 is YNFKEQ. The CDR3 has 17 amino acids. V shed 0 bases, J shed 3 bases, and the junction held 8 bases outside the gene matches.

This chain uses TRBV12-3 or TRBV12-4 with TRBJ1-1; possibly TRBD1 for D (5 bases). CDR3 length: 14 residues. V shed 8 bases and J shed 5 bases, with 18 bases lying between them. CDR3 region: CASAYSGGVTEAFF. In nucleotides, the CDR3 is TGTGCCAGCGCCTACAGCGGGGGAGTTACTGAAGCTTTCTTT.

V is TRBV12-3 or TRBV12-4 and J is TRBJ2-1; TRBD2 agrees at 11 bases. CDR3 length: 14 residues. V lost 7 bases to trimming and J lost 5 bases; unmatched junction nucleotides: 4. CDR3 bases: TGTGCCAGCACATCTAGCGGGGGGAACAATGAGCAGTTCTTC. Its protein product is CASTSSGGNNEQFF.

The CDR3: CATSDLLRGELFF. DNA of the CDR3: TGTGCCACCAGTGATTTGTTGCGCGGGGAGCTGTTTTTT. The rearrangement uses TRBV24-1 and TRBJ2-2; no firm D call. The V gene's germline CDR1 is KGHDR and CDR2 SFDVKD. The V end lost 0 bases, the J end lost 7 bases, and 5 bases lay between the germline ends. The CDR3 sequence is 13 residues long.